A single sample gave rise to the 3 T cell receptor beta chains below, sequenced in a study of blood T cell repertoires in COVID-19. Sequencing used immunoSEQ multiplex PCR; TCRdb keeps in-frame clones, though not all of them. In the table there are about 140,000 clones, 84% of which are singletons. The sequenced sample was peripheral blood. These TCRs come from a young man with COVID-19, enrolled during active disease.

The J gene is TRBJ1-2, the V gene TRBV28, with a tentative D call TRBD1 (5 bases). Germline V lookup: CDR1 MDHEN, CDR2 SYDVKM. This CDR3 is built from 14 residues. Trimming removed 7 bases from V and 2 bases from J, with 14 bases in between. The CDR3 loop is CASMGSDRNYGYTF. The CDR3 coding sequence is TGTGCCAGCATGGGTTCTGACAGAAACTATGGCTACACCTTC.

The V and J genes are TRBV6-2 or TRBV6-3 and TRBJ2-1, with 10 positions matching TRBD1. Per the germline V gene, CDR1 is MNHEY and CDR2 is SVGEGT. The V segment lost 5 bases and the J segment 7 bases; nucleotides outside the gene matches: 8. This CDR3 region has 15 residues. The CDR3 nucleotides read TGTGCCAGCAGTCACGACAGGGGGCGGGCGAATGAGCAGTTCTTC. Residues: CASSHDRGRANEQFF.

V usage is TRBV28 and J usage is TRBJ2-3; D ambiguous. In germline, CDR1 is MDHEN, CDR2 SYDVKM. Trimming took 3 bases from V and 5 from J, leaving 6 bases between them. The CDR3 is made up of 12 amino acids. The CDR3 coding sequence is TGTGCCAGCAGTTTCTCGGGAGATACGCAGTATTTT. Translated: CASSFSGDTQYF.